A selection of T cell receptor beta chains follows, all from one sample in a study of blood T cell repertoires in COVID-19. Sequencing used immunoSEQ multiplex PCR; TCRdb keeps in-frame clones, though not all of them. Here the sample spans about 26,000 clones, almost 90% being singletons. The sequencing input was peripheral blood. Source of these receptors: a man aged 70-80 years with acute or convalescent COVID-19. CDR3s include the opening cysteine and the closing phenylalanine or tryptophan. D genes are given only for firm matches. Rows may omit the clone size; those that give it use once, few, many or a size class.

14	NA	TRBJ2-5	NA	TRBV18	TGTGCCAGCTCACCACTTAGGGGACATGAGACCCAGTACTTC	CASSPLRGHETQYF
14	few	TRBJ2-1	NA	TRBV19	TGTGCCACCTTTGGCGACGGGGCCTACAATGAGCAGTTCTTC	CATFGDGAYNEQFF
13	NA	TRBJ2-7	TRBD2	TRBV12-3/TRBV12-4	TGTGCCAGCAGGACTAGCGGGACCTACGAGCAGTACTTC	CASRTSGTYEQYF
15	NA	TRBJ1-2	TRBD1	TRBV5-4	TGTGCCAGCAGCCACCGGACAGGCGCCAAGGATGGCTACACCTTC	CASSHRTGAKDGYTF
14	NA	TRBJ2-1	NA	TRBV6-4	TGTGCCAGCAGACCCAGCGGGTCAAACAATGAGCAGTTCTTC	CASRPSGSNNEQFF
14	NA	TRBJ1-5	TRBD1	TRBV18	TGTGCCAGCTCAGGGCAGGGGGCAGAACAGCCCCAGCATTTT	CASSGQGAEQPQHF
14	NA	TRBJ1-5	NA	TRBV19	TGTGCCAGTAACCGGAACGGGGGCAATCAGCCCCAGCATTTT	CASNRNGGNQPQHF
21	few	TRBJ1-6	TRBD1	TRBV9	TGTGCCAGCAGTGGGCTCCCTAGTTGGACAGGGGCAAGGGGCTTAGGGTCACCCCTCCACTTT	CASSGLPSWTGARGLGSPLHF
13	once	TRBJ2-5	NA	TRBV7-2	TGTGCCAGCAGCTTAAGCCGAGAGGAGACCCAGTACTTC	CASSLSREETQYF
17	NA	TRBJ1-3	NA	TRBV5-1	TGCGCCAGCAGCTCACTACACCAGGGAAGCTCTGGAAACACCATATATTTT	CASSSLHQGSSGNTIYF
18	NA	TRBJ2-2	TRBD2	TRBV4-2	TGTGCCAGCAGCCAAGCACTAGGACTAGCGTCGAACACCGGGGAGCTGTTTTTT	CASSQALGLASNTGELFF
17	NA	TRBJ2-5	TRBD1	TRBV7-2	TGTGCCAGCAGCTCGGGCCCGACCGGGACAGGGGGCGAGACCCAGTACTTC	CASSSGPTGTGGETQYF
16	NA	TRBJ2-2	NA	TRBV11-2	TGTGCCAGCAGCTTAGAGCTAGCCCGTAACACCGGGGAGCTGTTTTTT	CASSLELARNTGELFF
14	NA	TRBJ2-1	TRBD1	TRBV18	TGTGCCAGCTCCCCCGGGACAGACGCTAATGAGCAGTTCTTC	CASSPGTDANEQFF
15	NA	TRBJ1-2	NA	TRBV4-3	TGCGCCAGCAGCCAAGGTTTGACGGACTACTATGGCTACACCTTC	CASSQGLTDYYGYTF
14	NA	TRBJ1-2	TRBD1	TRBV20-1	TGCAGTGCTAGTGGGCAGGGGGCTAACTATGGCTACACCTTC	CSASGQGANYGYTF
13	NA	TRBJ2-7	TRBD1	TRBV6-5	TGTGCCAGCAGTCAGGGGACAGGGTCTTTTCAGTACTTC	CASSQGTGSFQYF
15	NA	TRBJ2-3	TRBD1	TRBV28	TGTGCCAGCAGTTCAAGGACAGGGGGCAAAGATACGCAGTATTTT	CASSSRTGGKDTQYF
17	medium-sized	TRBJ2-5	TRBD2	TRBV7-3	TGTGCCAGCAGCTCGGGACTAGCGGGAGTTTGGCAAGAGACCCAGTACTTC	CASSSGLAGVWQETQYF
16	NA	TRBJ2-7	TRBD1	TRBV25-1	TGTGCCAGCAGTGCGCAATTTGGGACAGGGAAACACGAGCAGTACTTC	CASSAQFGTGKHEQYF
14	NA	TRBJ2-4	NA	TRBV4-1	TGCGCCAGCAGCCAAGTTTTGAGTGGAAACATTCAGTACTTC	CASSQVLSGNIQYF
16	NA	TRBJ2-2	TRBD2	TRBV10-3	TGTGCCATCATGGACCAGCGGGAGGGGATTGTCGGGGAGCTGTTTTTT	CAIMDQREGIVGELFF
17	once	TRBJ2-2	NA	TRBV4-2	TGTGCCAGCAGCCAAGTTACGCTCTACTTAAACACCGGGGAGCTGTTTTTT	CASSQVTLYLNTGELFF
16	NA	TRBJ2-2	TRBD2	TRBV28	TGTGCCAGCAGTTTTGGACTAGCGGCAAACACCGGGGAGCTGTTTTTT	CASSFGLAANTGELFF
14	NA	TRBJ1-2	NA	TRBV27	TGTGCCAGCAGTGCCCATTCCAGGGCAGCAGGCTACACCTTC	CASSAHSRAAGYTF
18	once	TRBJ2-3	TRBD1	TRBV7-2	TGTGCCAGCAGCTTTTGGGGTGAACGCGGACAGGGCTCGGATACGCAGTATTTT	CASSFWGERGQGSDTQYF
12	NA	TRBJ1-2	NA	TRBV29-1	TGCAGCGCCACTAGGGAGGGCGACGGCTACACCTTC	CSATREGDGYTF
18	NA	TRBJ1-4	NA	TRBV5-1	TGCGCCAGCAGCTTTGGGGCAGGGAAATTCCCTACTAATGAAAAACTGTTTTTT	CASSFGAGKFPTNEKLFF
19	NA	TRBJ1-5	TRBD1	TRBV19	TGTGCCAGTAAACCCTCCCTTGGGACAGGGGCTTCAAGCAATCAGCCCCAGCATTTT	CASKPSLGTGASSNQPQHF
15	NA	TRBJ2-7	NA	TRBV19	TGTGCCAGTAGTATAGAGGCCACCTTCTCCTACGAGCAGTACTTC	CASSIEATFSYEQYF
17	NA	TRBJ2-5	TRBD2	TRBV7-3	TGTGCCAGCAGCCCCGGGACTAGCGGGAGCAGGGGGGAGACCCAGTACTTC	CASSPGTSGSRGETQYF
13	NA	TRBJ1-2	NA	TRBV29-1	TGCAGCGTTGAAGGGGTTAGACAGGATGGCTACACCTTC	CSVEGVRQDGYTF
18	once	TRBJ1-6	NA	TRBV6-1	TGTGCCAGCAGTGAATCGGGAGGCAGGGCATCACCAAATTCACCCCTCCACTTT	CASSESGGRASPNSPLHF
16	few	TRBJ1-4	TRBD1	TRBV7-9	TGTGCCAGCAGCCCTTCACTTGGGACAGGGGGCGAAAAACTGTTTTTT	CASSPSLGTGGEKLFF
13	NA	TRBJ2-3	NA	TRBV7-3	TGTGCCAGCAGCACCCGGGATGCAGATACGCAGTATTTT	CASSTRDADTQYF
14	few	TRBJ2-1	TRBD2	TRBV20-1	TGCAGTGCTAGTCTAGCGGGAGGGTACAATGAGCAGTTCTTC	CSASLAGGYNEQFF
16	few	TRBJ1-2	NA	TRBV11-3	TGTGCCAGCAGCCTAAGCGGGGCGCGGACTAACTATGGCTACACCTTC	CASSLSGARTNYGYTF